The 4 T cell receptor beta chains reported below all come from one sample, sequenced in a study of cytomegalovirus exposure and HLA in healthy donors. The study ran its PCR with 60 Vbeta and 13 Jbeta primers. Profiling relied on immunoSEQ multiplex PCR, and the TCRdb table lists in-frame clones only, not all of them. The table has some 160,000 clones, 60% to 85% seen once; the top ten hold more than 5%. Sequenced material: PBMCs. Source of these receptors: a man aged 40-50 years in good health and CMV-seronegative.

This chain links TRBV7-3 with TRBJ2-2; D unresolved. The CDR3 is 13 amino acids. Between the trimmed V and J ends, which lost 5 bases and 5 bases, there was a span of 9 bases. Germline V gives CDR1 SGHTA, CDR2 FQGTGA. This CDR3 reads CASSTTGTGELFF. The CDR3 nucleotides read TGTGCCAGCAGCACGACCGGGACCGGGGAGCTGTTTTTT.

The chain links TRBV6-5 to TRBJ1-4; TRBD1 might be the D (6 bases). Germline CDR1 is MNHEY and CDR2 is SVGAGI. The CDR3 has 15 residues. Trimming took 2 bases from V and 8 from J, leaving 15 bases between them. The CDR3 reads CASSYGWEGDEKLFF. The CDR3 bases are TGTGCCAGCAGTTACGGTTGGGAGGGGGACGAAAAACTGTTTTTT.

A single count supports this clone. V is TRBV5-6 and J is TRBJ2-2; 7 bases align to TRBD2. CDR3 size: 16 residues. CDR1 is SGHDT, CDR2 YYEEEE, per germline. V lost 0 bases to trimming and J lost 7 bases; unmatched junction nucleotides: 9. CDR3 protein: CASSLEREGMYGELFF. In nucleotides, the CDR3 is TGTGCCAGCAGCTTGGAGAGGGAGGGCATGTACGGGGAGCTGTTTTTT.

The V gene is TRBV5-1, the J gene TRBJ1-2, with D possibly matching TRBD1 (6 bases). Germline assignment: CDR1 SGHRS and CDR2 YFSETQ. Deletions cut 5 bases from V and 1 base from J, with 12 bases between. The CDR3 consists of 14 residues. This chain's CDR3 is CASRRTEINYGYTF. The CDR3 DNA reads TGCGCCAGCAGGAGGACAGAAATTAACTATGGCTACACCTTC.